This T cell receptor (beta chain) came from a study of T cell repertoires in cytomegalovirus infection. This clonotype came up a few times. Using its own MiXCR run on the reads, TCRdb lists one record per CDR3 protein. The repertoire consists of fewer than 550,000 distinct CDR3 sequences, with more than 15% occurring once and the leading ten covering approximately 24%. This sequence was found in a human donor in good health (CMV status not recorded). Some clones in this sample may be carry-over from other donors' samples. Material for sequencing was CD8+ T cells from PBMCs.

CDR3 nucleotides: TGTGCCATCAGCTATGACAACCATGGCTACACCTTC. This translates into CAISYDNHGYTF. The chain has TRBV10-3 and TRBJ1-2, with no clear D. CDR3 length: 12 amino acids. CDR1 is ENHRY and CDR2 is SYGVKD in the germline V gene. Trimming took 6 bases from V and 6 from J, leaving 11 bases between them.